The clone carrying this T cell receptor (beta chain) was observed a handful of times. Antigen unknown. This specimen belongs to a study of response to subunit inactivated influenza vaccine. Study findings and constraints: After each seasonal influenza vaccination, few new T cells are recruited, the authors suggested.

TCRdb re-called the RT-PCR reads with MiXCR, one entry per CDR3 protein. The sample carries about 540,000 distinct CDR3 sequences, around 13% recorded once. The TCR sequence derives from a middle-aged man who received an inactivated influenza vaccine. The specimen was PBMCs from blood, collected roughly 13 days after vaccination.

CDR3 DNA sequence: TGTGCCAGCAGCCGAGTCGAGGGGCGAGGACTCGAAAAACTGTTTTTT. Protein: CASSRVEGRGLEKLFF. The chain recombines TRBV7-9 with TRBJ1-4, with D perhaps TRBD1 (5 bases). The V end lost 5 bases, the J end lost 8 bases, and 21 bases lay between the germline ends. Germline CDR1 is SEHNR and CDR2 is FQNEAQ (reference sequence). This CDR3 region has 16 residues.